This T cell receptor (beta chain) was identified during a study of shared clonotypes between healthy human individuals. As for this clone: This sample also contains other DNA sequences that code for the same CDR3.

Method: immunoSEQ multiplex PCR; TCRdb's copy keeps in-frame clones and lacks some. The sample includes approximately 2.1 million clones, approximately 93% seen only once; the top ten take 0.39%. Germline V gene data show CDR1 as SGHAT and CDR2 as FQNNGV. This CDR3 comprises 15 residues. With V trimmed by 5 bases and J by 1 base, 6 bases remained unmatched. The TCR sequence derives from a young man in good health. Some clones in this sample may be carry-over from other donors' samples. The chain employs TRBV11-2 and TRBJ2-3, with 7 positions matching TRBD2. What was sequenced was naive CD4+ T cells from PBMCs. Indicated subset: CD45RA+ positively selected. CDR3 bases: TGTGCCAGCAGCCTTGGGGCGGGAGGCACAGATACGCAGTATTTT. Translated: CASSLGAGGTDTQYF.